Listed here are 12 T cell receptor beta chains from one sample, sequenced in a study of T cells in Graves' hyperthyroidism and ophthalmopathy. There were TCR beta CDR3 regions amplified from RNA transcripts. HTBI primers were the set used in a first-round RT-PCR of the TCR CDR3. TCRdb recomputed calls from the multiplex PCR reads with MiXCR, one row per CDR3 protein. Altogether around 480,000 distinct CDR3 sequences are present, under 15% being singletons, with the ten largest covering around a sixth. Sequenced input: blood. Source of these receptors: a woman between 18 and 29 years old with Graves' hyperthyroidism.

The chain recombines TRBV4-2 with TRBJ1-5, with a weak D call TRBD1 (5 bases). V lost 0 bases to trimming and J lost 11 bases, with 17 bases between them. Germline loops: CDR1 LGHNA, CDR2 YNFKEQ. The CDR3 loop spans 15 amino acids. DNA for the CDR3: TGTGCCAGCAGCCAAGATCACCAGGGCCATCTGGCCCAGCATTTT. Protein product: CASSQDHQGHLAQHF.

For this clonotype: Because it lacks the conserved phenylalanine or tryptophan at the end, this CDR3 is likely a read error. The chain uses TRBV6-1 and TRBJ1-3; D gene unclear. V was cut by 1 base and J by 0 bases, with 7 bases left in between. The CDR3 is made up of 15 amino acids. From germline, CDR1 is MNHNS and CDR2 SASEGT. For the CDR3, the DNA is TGTGCCAGCAGTGAAGGGGCCTACTCTGGAAACACCATATATCTT. This sequence encodes CASSEGAYSGNTIYL.

This clonotype was observed many times. This chain joins TRBV27 and TRBJ2-5; D is undetermined. The CDR3 has 16 residues. V lost 5 bases to trimming and J lost 3 bases, with 19 bases between them. From germline, CDR1 is MNHEY and CDR2 SMNVEV (reference sequence). The CDR3 loop reads CASSPILLGWEETQYF. In DNA, the CDR3 is TGTGCCAGCAGTCCTATACTTCTAGGGTGGGAAGAGACCCAGTACTTC.

At least ten counts were recorded for this clonotype. The V call is TRBV7-3, the J call TRBJ1-1; possibly TRBD1 for D (6 bases). Trimming removed 5 bases from V and 0 bases from J, with 10 bases in between. CDR3 length equals 14 residues. Germline loops: CDR1 SGHTA, CDR2 FQGTGA. The CDR3 loop reads CASSQQGMNTEAFF. For the CDR3, the DNA is TGTGCCAGCAGCCAACAGGGCATGAACACTGAAGCTTTCTTT. The full variable domain, rest sourced from reference TRBV7-3 and TRBJ1-1, is GAGVSQTPSNKVTEKGKYVELRCDPISGHTALYWYRQSLGQGPEFLIYFQGTGAADDSGLPNDRFFAVRPEGSVSTLKIQRTERGDSAVYLCASSQQGMNTEAFFGQGTRLTVV.

This clonotype was picked up many times. V usage is TRBV6-1 and J usage is TRBJ1-3; D possibly corresponds to TRBD1 (5 bases). The CDR3 runs 15 residues. From germline, CDR1 is MNHNS and CDR2 SASEGT. The V and J ends lost 5 bases and 0 bases respectively, with 11 bases between them. The CDR3 region is CASSLGAYSGNTIYF. DNA of the CDR3: TGTGCCAGCAGTCTAGGGGCCTACTCTGGAAACACCATATATTTT.

The table lists this clonotype with a few counts. The gene calls are TRBV12-3 or TRBV12-4 and TRBJ2-7; either TRBD1 or TRBD2 may fit D (5 bases each). The CDR3 runs 15 residues. Trimming took 5 bases from V and 6 from J, leaving 20 bases between them. The CDR3 DNA reads TGTGCCAGCAGTCCAACGGGTGGGGGTAAAAGCGAGCAGTACTTC. This encodes CASSPTGGGKSEQYF.

This clonotype came up many times. This chain connects TRBV19 to TRBJ1-1; D gene uncertain. Looked up from germline, CDR1 is LNHDA and CDR2 is SQIVND (reference sequence). V was pared by 0 bases and J by 4 bases, with 15 bases between. The CDR3 length is 16 residues. This CDR3 reads CASSIDPIVVGTEAFF. The CDR3 DNA follows: TGTGCCAGTAGTATAGATCCCATTGTTGTGGGCACTGAAGCTTTCTTT.

The sample holds many counts of this clonotype. The chain employs TRBV6-1 and TRBJ1-1, with a tentative D call TRBD1 (5 bases). The V gene's germline CDR1 is MNHNS and CDR2 SASEGT. Trimming removed 7 bases at V and 0 bases at J, with 9 bases between. This CDR3 is 13 amino acids long. The CDR3 sequence is CASMDILNTEAFF. The CDR3 bases are TGTGCCAGCATGGACATTCTGAACACTGAAGCTTTCTTT.

This clonotype was counted between two and nine times. V gene TRBV6-1 combines with J gene TRBJ2-7; TRBD1 matches at 8 bases. Per the germline V gene, CDR1 is MNHNS and CDR2 is SASEGT. This CDR3 has 15 residues. J lost 1 base, V lost 6 bases, and 8 bases had no gene match. The DNA of the CDR3 is TGTGCCAGCAGGGACGGGACAGGCGTGTCCTACGAGCAGTACTTC. It specifies CASRDGTGVSYEQYF.

This clonotype was picked up many times. One end of the junction does not line up with germline, which may come from a read error. The chain has TRBV10-3 and TRBJ1-2; no firm D call. The CDR3 length is 13 residues. CDR1 is ENHRY, CDR2 SYGVKD, per germline. The CDR3 spells CAISPDGLYAYTF. The CDR3 DNA reads as TGTGCCATCAGCCCCGATGGACTGTATGCCTACACCTTC.

This clonotype was counted at least ten times. The J gene is TRBJ2-3, the V gene TRBV5-1, with 11 bases identical to TRBD2. The CDR3 runs to 18 residues. With V trimmed by 0 bases and J by 3 bases, 9 bases remained unmatched. In germline, CDR1 is SGHRS, CDR2 YFSETQ. CDR3 bases: TGCGCCAGCAGCTTGGGTAGCGGGAGGGCCCTCTTGACAGATACGCAGTATTTT. Protein: CASSLGSGRALLTDTQYF. Full variable domain (remainder filled in from reference TRBV5-1 and TRBJ2-3): KAGVTQTPRYLIKTRGQQVTLSCSPISGHRSVSWYQQTPGQGLQFLFEYFSETQRNKGNFPGRFSGRQFSNSRSEMNVSTLELGDSALYLCASSLGSGRALLTDTQYFGPGTRLTVL.

About this clonotype itself: This sequence may be a read error, since a much larger clone differs from it by one base. V gene TRBV28 combines with J gene TRBJ1-6, with D hard to call. This CDR3 region has 15 residues. Germline lookup yields CDR1 MDHEN and CDR2 SYDVKM. The CDR3 sequence: CASSLEDRHNSSLHF. CDR3 DNA sequence: TGTGCCAGCAGTTTAGAGGATCGCCATAATTCATCCCTCCACTTT.